What follows are 20 T cell receptor beta chains derived from one specimen sequenced in a study of Ad26.COV2.S vaccination and SARS-CoV-2 variants. Treatment specified: some 20 received Ad26.COV2.S at low or high dose, single or two shots; roughly five received placebo; per-sample allocation not given. Samples were taken on day 63 after the first vaccine or placebo injection. The method was immunoSEQ multiplex PCR; TCRdb's version includes in-frame clones alone and lacks a portion of them. The sample yields 300,000 to 400,000 clones, 80% to 90% seen once. This specimen consisted of peripheral blood, obtained in a trial of Ad26.COV2.S vaccine versus placebo. These receptors originate from a person aged 18 to 59 who received the Ad26.COV2.S COVID-19 vaccine or a placebo.

CDR3 residues: CASSLQGAREKLFF. In DNA, the CDR3 is TGTGCCAGCAGCTTACAGGGGGCTCGGGAAAAACTGTTTTTT. V is TRBV7-9 and J is TRBJ1-4; TRBD1 aligns across 8 bases. CDR3 length: 14 amino acids. Germline assignment: CDR1 SEHNR and CDR2 FQNEAQ (reference sequence). J gave up 8 bases and V 2 bases, and 4 bases lay outside the gene matches.

The gene calls are TRBV12-3 or TRBV12-4 and TRBJ2-5; D assignment may be TRBD1 or TRBD2 (6 bases each). CDR3 length equals 13 residues. The V end was cut by 8 bases, the J end by 7 bases, with 17 bases between. Here the CDR3 DNA reads TGTGCCAGCGGACCCGGGGGCGTCGTGACCCAGTACTTC. This translates into CASGPGGVVTQYF.

The chain links TRBV23-1 to TRBJ1-5; 7 bases match TRBD1. TRBV23-1 is reported as an ORF; its role is uncertain. The CDR3 extends over 16 amino acids. V trimming: 2 bases; J trimming: 0 bases; junction bases outside the gene matches: 4. The CDR3 DNA sequence: TGCGCCAGCAGTCAACCCGACAGGGATAGCAATCAGCCCCAGCATTTT. Amino acid sequence: CASSQPDRDSNQPQHF.

V and J are TRBV5-6 and TRBJ2-1; no clear D gene. Germline V lookup: CDR1 SGHDT, CDR2 YYEEEE. The CDR3 consists of 13 residues. V lost 4 bases, J lost 7 bases, and 12 bases lay in between. The CDR3 spells CASSRTSGNEQFF. In nucleotides, the CDR3 is TGTGCCAGCAGCCGCACTTCCGGTAATGAGCAGTTCTTC.

This chain connects TRBV9 to TRBJ2-2; 13 nucleotides align to TRBD2. The J segment lost 1 base and the V segment lost 4 bases, leaving 4 bases of the junction unmatched. CDR1 is SGDLS and CDR2 is YYNGEE in the germline V gene. The CDR3 totals 17 residues. CDR3 coding DNA: TGTGCCAGCAGCTCGCGGACTAGCGGGGGGAACACCGGGGAGCTGTTTTTT. Translation: CASSSRTSGGNTGELFF.

The rearrangement links TRBV15 to TRBJ2-7, with 8 bases that match TRBD1. Germline V CDR1 and CDR2: LNHNV, YYDKDF (reference sequence). The CDR3 has 15 residues. Trimming took 0 bases from V and 8 from J; bases not matched to a gene: 9. The CDR3 nucleotides read TGTGCCACCAGCAGAGACAGGGGGCCCAGGCCCAAGCAGTACTTC. Translated: CATSRDRGPRPKQYF. Combining the CDR3 with reference TRBV15 and TRBJ2-7 gives the whole variable domain DAMVIQNPRYQVTQFGKPVTLSCSQTLNHNVMYWYQQKSSQAPKLLFHYYDKDFNNEADTPDNFQSRRPNTSFCFLDIRSPGLGDTAMYLCATSRDRGPRPKQYFGPGTRLTVT.

This clone is a singleton in its sample. In DNA, the CDR3 is TGTGCCAGCAGTTTAGGGTGGGACAGACATAATGAAAAACTGTTTTTT. Its translation is CASSLGWDRHNEKLFF. V gene TRBV27 combines with J gene TRBJ1-4; TRBD1 aligns across 7 bases. The CDR3 runs to 16 residues. Germline assignment: CDR1 MNHEY and CDR2 SMNVEV (reference sequence). Germline trimming cut 2 bases from V and 4 bases from J; bases unmatched to any gene: 7.

The chain joins TRBV15 to TRBJ2-5, with D uncertain. CDR3 length: 16 amino acids. V lost 0 bases, J lost 4 bases, and 15 bases lay in between. Germline loops: CDR1 LNHNV, CDR2 YYDKDF (reference sequence). Here the CDR3 DNA reads TGTGCCACCAGCAGAGAAGGTGGGCTTATGGCAGAGACCCAGTACTTC. Translated, it gives CATSREGGLMAETQYF.

CDR3 sequence reads: CASSLTTTSTDTQYF. The CDR3 bases are TGTGCCAGCAGCCTAACGACAACGAGCACAGATACGCAGTATTTT. The rearrangement joins TRBV5-6 to TRBJ2-3; D uncertain. The CDR3 extends over 15 amino acids. Trimming cost V 4 bases and J 0 bases, with 12 bases left between them. Germline V gives CDR1 SGHDT, CDR2 YYEEEE.

V gene TRBV24-1 combines with J gene TRBJ1-1; D ambiguous. The germline CDR1 and CDR2 sequences are KGHDR and SFDVKD. V dropped 6 bases and J dropped 0 bases, with 7 bases sitting between them. There are 13 residues in the CDR3. CDR3 in amino acids: CATSFTVNTEAFF. In DNA, the CDR3 is TGTGCCACCAGTTTTACAGTGAACACTGAAGCTTTCTTT.

V usage is TRBV10-3 and J usage is TRBJ2-3, with 10 bases that match TRBD1. The V gene end was trimmed by 0 bases and the J gene end by 2 bases; junction bases not matched to a gene: 5. The CDR3 extends over 17 amino acids. The germline gives CDR1 ENHRY, CDR2 SYGVKD. CDR3 in amino acids: CAISESAGTGATDTQYF. In DNA form, the CDR3 reads TGTGCCATCAGTGAGTCTGCGGGGACAGGGGCCACAGATACGCAGTATTTT.

The chain is built from TRBV6-2 or TRBV6-3 and TRBJ1-5, with 9 bases identical to TRBD1. This CDR3 contains 18 residues. The junction had 8 bases not matched to a gene; V was cut back by 2 bases and J by 0 bases. Germline CDR1 reads MNHEY; CDR2 reads SVGEGT. The CDR3 region is CASSYEGTGYISNQPQHF. The CDR3 DNA reads as TGTGCCAGCAGTTACGAGGGGACAGGGTACATTAGCAATCAGCCCCAGCATTTT.

This clone appeared a single time. This chain uses TRBV5-4 with TRBJ2-3; the D is unclear. This CDR3 has 15 amino acids. Trimming shortened V by 4 bases and J by 4 bases, and 16 bases separated the two germline ends. The V gene's germline CDR1 is SGHNT and CDR2 YYREEE (reference sequence). The CDR3, as DNA: TGTGCCAGCAGCGGCGACACGGTTAGTCCAGATACGCAGTATTTT. This codes for CASSGDTVSPDTQYF.

The V call is TRBV19, the J call TRBJ2-3; no reliable D call. This CDR3 has 15 residues. Germline V lookup: CDR1 LNHDA, CDR2 SQIVND (reference sequence). With 4 bases removed from V and 0 bases from J, the gap between germline ends came to 11 bases. The CDR3 DNA reads TGTGCCAGTAGTACCACCGGCCTTAGCACAGATACGCAGTATTTT. Its protein is CASSTTGLSTDTQYF.

This chain uses TRBV27 with TRBJ2-1, with 16 positions matching TRBD2. The CDR3 loop spans 18 amino acids. V shed 4 bases, J shed 5 bases, and the junction held 8 bases outside the gene matches. Germline assignment: CDR1 MNHEY and CDR2 SMNVEV (reference sequence). The CDR3 region is CASSSPGLAGGPHNEQFF. DNA for the CDR3: TGTGCCAGCAGTTCACCGGGACTAGCGGGAGGGCCACACAATGAGCAGTTCTTC.

V gene TRBV19 combines with J gene TRBJ1-1; 7 bases match TRBD1. This CDR3 comprises 15 residues. CDR1 and CDR2 (germline): LNHDA, SQIVND (reference sequence). J gave up 1 base and V 6 bases, and 8 bases lay outside the gene matches. The CDR3 DNA reads as TGTGCCAGTAGACATGAACAGGGGCCGAACACTGAAGCTTTCTTT. Encoded protein: CASRHEQGPNTEAFF. The whole variable domain, remainder taken from reference TRBV19 and TRBJ1-1, is DGGITQSPKYLFRKEGQNVTLSCEQNLNHDAMYWYRQDPGQGLRLIYYSQIVNDFQKGDIAEGYSVSREKKESFPLTVTSAQKNPTAFYLCASRHEQGPNTEAFFGQGTRLTVV.

The chain has TRBV19 and TRBJ2-5; D gene unclear. Germline CDR1 and CDR2: LNHDA and SQIVND (reference sequence). The V end lost 4 bases, the J end lost 5 bases, and 5 bases lay between the germline ends. The CDR3 has 11 amino acids. The CDR3 DNA reads as TGTGCCAGTAGTACTGGGGAGACCCAGTACTTC. It translates to CASSTGETQYF.

The V and J genes are TRBV11-3 and TRBJ2-3; no clear D. CDR3 size: 13 residues. Trimming stripped 1 base from V and 5 bases from J, with 7 bases between. Per the germline V gene, CDR1 is SGHNT and CDR2 is YENEEA. DNA of the CDR3: TGTGCCAGCAGCTTAGTCTGGGGAGATACGCAGTATTTT. The encoded protein is CASSLVWGDTQYF. The full variable domain, with the rest looked up from reference TRBV11-3 and TRBJ2-3, is EAGVVQSPRYKIIEKKQPVAFWCNPISGHNTLYWYLQNLGQGPELLIRYENEEAVDDSQLPKDRFSAERLKGVDSTLKIQPAELGDSAVYLCASSLVWGDTQYFGPGTRLTVL.

This clone was seen a single time. The rearrangement links TRBV19 to TRBJ2-2; 12 nucleotides match TRBD2. Germline V gene sequence: CDR1 LNHDA, CDR2 SQIVND (reference sequence). The V gene end was trimmed by 6 bases and the J gene end by 6 bases; junction bases not matched to a gene: 5. The CDR3 spans 15 residues. CDR3 nucleotide sequence: TGTGCCAGTAGCCGACTAGCGGGAGCGTCCGGGGAGCTGTTTTTT. This gives the protein CASSRLAGASGELFF.

The chain recombines TRBV18 with TRBJ1-3; D not resolved. V was clipped by 0 bases and J by 4 bases, with 7 bases between them. Germline V gene lookup returns CDR1 KGHSH and CDR2 LQKENI. There are 14 residues in the CDR3. CDR3 bases: TGTGCCAGCTCACCACCGGGGTTGGGAAACACCATATATTTT. Translating gives CASSPPGLGNTIYF.